This TCR beta chain was identified during a study of blood T cell repertoires in COVID-19. TCRdb's table, derived via immunoSEQ multiplex PCR, lists solely in-frame clones and lacks some. Of about 150,000 clones in the sample, over 75% were seen once. The CDR3 has 11 residues. Trimming removed 6 bases at V and 2 bases at J, with 4 bases between. The germline CDR1 and CDR2 sequences are KGHSH and LQKENI. The V gene is TRBV18, the J gene TRBJ2-5; D gene uncertain. The specimen was peripheral blood. This TCR was sampled from a man in his sixties with active or convalescent COVID-19. The chain's CDR3 is CASSGQETQYF. The CDR3 DNA reads as TGTGCCAGCTCCGGGCAAGAGACCCAGTACTTC.